This TCR beta chain was observed in a study of cytomegalovirus exposure and HLA in healthy donors. The study, taken as a whole, reports: HLA restriction was apparent for most CMV-associated TCR beta chains in a later analysis. In a later analysis, TCR association rates varied by HLA locus: DRB1 most, HLA-C fewest.

Vbeta (60) and Jbeta (13) primers were used in the PCR. Assay used: immunoSEQ multiplex PCR; TCRdb lists only in-frame clones, some missing. The sample shows under 250,000 clones, 65% to 85% of them seen only once. CDR3 length: 14 amino acids. J lost 5 bases, V lost 5 bases, and 8 bases had no gene match. Germline assignment: CDR1 MNHNS and CDR2 SASEGT. Donors were ostensibly healthy at sampling, although undocumented immune exposures were probable. This clone was picked up a small number of times. The antigen is unknown. The TCR was taken from a woman in her 30s in good health and CMV-seronegative. The chain uses TRBV6-1 and TRBJ1-2; 7 bases agree with TRBD1. The sequencing input was PBMCs. CDR3 amino acids: CASSPSETGYGYTF. The CDR3 DNA sequence: TGTGCCAGCAGTCCTTCCGAGACAGGGTATGGCTACACCTTC.